Below are 23 T cell receptor beta chains sequenced from a single sample in a study of T cells in Graves' hyperthyroidism and ophthalmopathy. From RNA transcripts, TCR beta CDR3 regions were amplified. The study used the HTBI primer set for a first-round RT-PCR of the TCR CDR3. TCRdb ran MiXCR on the multiplex PCR reads and lists one entry per CDR3 protein. This table has roughly 750,000 distinct CDR3 sequences, about 15% appearing once. Sequencing was performed on blood. The receptor set was obtained from a man between 18 and 29 years old with Graves' hyperthyroidism.

As for this clonotype: Just one base apart from a much larger clone, this may be a read error. The chain is built from TRBV27 and TRBJ2-7; D is undetermined. The CDR3 extends over 13 amino acids. Germline CDR1 and CDR2: MNHEY and SMNVEV (reference sequence). V was clipped by 6 bases and J by 9 bases, with 18 bases between them. CDR3 nucleotides: TGTGCCAGCAGCCCCCATTCGCTAAGCGCGCAGTACTTC. Translated, it gives CASSPHSLSAQYF.

This clonotype was recorded a few times. The V and J genes are TRBV30 and TRBJ2-3, with 11 bases matching TRBD2. V was clipped by 2 bases and J by 2 bases; unmatched bases: 6. The germline CDR1 and CDR2 sequences are GTSNPN and SVGIG (reference sequence). The length of the CDR3 is 16 residues. The CDR3 bases are TGTGCCTGGAGTAAAGGACTAGCGGGTACCACAGATACGCAGTATTTT. It specifies CAWSKGLAGTTDTQYF. Complete variable domain (other parts from reference TRBV30 and TRBJ2-3): SQTIHQWPATLVQPVGSPLSLECTVEGTSNPNLYWYRQAAGRGLQLLFYSVGIGQISSEVPQNLSASRPQDRQFILSSKKLLLSDSGFYLCAWSKGLAGTTDTQYFGPGTRLTVL.

The chain has TRBV5-1 and TRBJ2-2, with 9 bases fitting TRBD2. The length of the CDR3 is 16 residues. Trimming took 4 bases from V and 4 from J; bases not matched to a gene: 8. Looked up from germline, CDR1 is SGHRS and CDR2 is YFSETQ. CDR3 residues: CASSRLAGGFTGELFF. For the CDR3, the DNA is TGCGCCAGCAGCCGACTGGCGGGAGGGTTCACCGGGGAGCTGTTTTTT.

This clonotype occurred a few times. The conserved phenylalanine or tryptophan normally closing the CDR3 is absent here, so this likely arose from a read error. The chain is built from TRBV20-1 and TRBJ1-1; D is unresolved. Germline CDR1 and CDR2: DFQATT and SNEGSKA (reference sequence). Trimming pared 3 bases from V and 4 bases from J, leaving 18 bases between. There are 15 residues in the CDR3. CDR3 bases: TGCAGTGCTAGCCTTGATACGGGGTCGAGCACTGAAGCTTTCTCT. Amino acids: CSASLDTGSSTEAFS.

The chain uses TRBV3-1 and TRBJ2-2; D is uncertain. CDR1 is LGHDT, CDR2 YNNKEL, per germline (reference sequence). Deletions cut 0 bases from V and 4 bases from J, with 9 bases between. CDR3 length: 15 amino acids. The CDR3 DNA sequence: TGTGCCAGCAGCCAAGATCTTCCCGGCACCGGGGAGCTGTTTTTT. Its translation is CASSQDLPGTGELFF.

V is TRBV24-1 and J is TRBJ2-5; D not certain. With 0 bases removed from V and 7 bases from J, the gap between germline ends came to 14 bases. Looked up from germline, CDR1 is KGHDR and CDR2 is SFDVKD. This CDR3 has 15 amino acids. CDR3 DNA sequence: TGTGCCACCAGTGATTTGCCACGTCCGTTCGGGACCCAGTACTTC. It yields the protein CATSDLPRPFGTQYF.

This clonotype has a handful of counts. This chain uses TRBV2 with TRBJ2-5; D gene uncertain. This CDR3 has 12 residues. From germline, CDR1 is SNHLY and CDR2 FYNNEI. The V end lost 7 bases, the J end lost 0 bases, and 6 bases lay between the germline ends. CDR3 residues: CASNQYQETQYF. CDR3 DNA: TGTGCCAGCAACCAGTACCAAGAGACCCAGTACTTC.

This clonotype was recorded many times. This chain joins TRBV18 and TRBJ2-5; D is unresolved. V was trimmed by 2 bases and J by 2 bases, leaving 6 bases between them. Germline CDR1 reads KGHSH; CDR2 reads LQKENI. This CDR3 is 13 amino acids long. CDR3 coding DNA: TGTGCCAGCTCACCAACAAGACAAGAGACCCAGTACTTC. Translated, it gives CASSPTRQETQYF.

The sample holds a few counts of this clonotype. This chain uses TRBV11-1 with TRBJ2-1; the match to TRBD2 covers 8 bases. The CDR3 extends over 12 amino acids. V gave up 4 bases and J gave up 15 bases; unmatched junction bases: 8. Per the germline V gene, CDR1 is SGHAT and CDR2 is FQDESV (reference sequence). In DNA, the CDR3 is TGTGCCAGCAGCTCTAGCGGGTCGCGACCGTTCTTC. Translation: CASSSSGSRPFF.

There are many counts of this clonotype. The chain combines TRBV6-2 or TRBV6-3 with TRBJ2-7; D is uncertain. In germline, CDR1 is MNHEY, CDR2 SVGEGT. V lost 7 bases, J lost 6 bases, and 10 bases lay in between. The CDR3 length is 11 residues. For the CDR3, the DNA is TGTGCCAGCACCCACCGAAGCGAGCAGTACTTC. Translated, it gives CASTHRSEQYF.

The V call is TRBV25-1, the J call TRBJ2-1; D is unresolved. This CDR3 contains 15 residues. Looked up from germline, CDR1 is MGHDK and CDR2 is SYGVNS. Between the trimmed V and J ends, which lost 4 bases and 4 bases, there was a span of 14 bases. CDR3 residues: CASSAPGGVYNEQFF. Written as DNA, the CDR3 is TGTGCCAGCAGTGCCCCTGGCGGCGTGTACAATGAGCAGTTCTTC.

This clonotype was detected many times. The chain links TRBV28 to TRBJ1-3; D ambiguous. Per the germline V gene, CDR1 is MDHEN and CDR2 is SYDVKM. Trimming left V 5 bases short and J 0 bases short, with 14 bases between. CDR3 length: 16 amino acids. The CDR3 here is CASSPTPRISGNTIYF. CDR3 bases: TGTGCCAGCAGTCCTACCCCCAGGATCTCTGGAAACACCATATATTTT.

This clonotype showed up many times. The CDR3 reads CASSYGGLAGDRSGELFF. CDR3 DNA: TGTGCCAGCAGTTACGGAGGTCTAGCGGGAGATCGGAGCGGGGAGCTGTTTTTT. V and J are TRBV6-2 or TRBV6-3 and TRBJ2-2; 10 nucleotides agree with TRBD2. This CDR3 contains 18 residues. Per germline, CDR1 MNHEY and CDR2 SVGEGT. With V trimmed by 2 bases and J by 7 bases, 13 bases remained unmatched.

This clonotype was counted only a few times. A much more abundant neighbour one base away suggests this may be a read error. The chain joins TRBV2 to TRBJ2-3; TRBD2 might be the D (6 bases). There are 16 residues in the CDR3. The V gene's germline CDR1 is SNHLY and CDR2 FYNNEI. Here the CDR3 DNA reads TGTGCCAGCATAGGTAGCGGACGGGCCTTCACAGATATGCAGTATTTT. Translating gives CASIGSGRAFTDMQYF.

The table lists this clonotype with a few counts. The chain recombines TRBV7-9 with TRBJ2-6; D uncertain. Trimming shortened V by 5 bases and J by 4 bases, and 12 bases separated the two germline ends. Germline V gene data show CDR1 as SEHNR and CDR2 as FQNEAQ (reference sequence). CDR3 length: 15 residues. Here the CDR3 reads CASSAGRRGANVLTF. The CDR3 DNA is TGTGCCAGCAGCGCCGGCCGTCGAGGGGCCAACGTCCTGACTTTC.

Ten or more counts support this clonotype. This chain connects TRBV13 to TRBJ2-7; 7 bases line up with TRBD1. Germline assignment: CDR1 PRHDT and CDR2 FYEKMQ (reference sequence). Unmatched junction bases numbered 7, after V lost 0 bases and J lost 5 bases. The CDR3 length is 15 residues. The CDR3 here is CASSLGQDRWNEQYF. The DNA for the CDR3 is TGTGCCAGCAGCTTAGGTCAGGACAGGTGGAACGAGCAGTACTTC.

This chain links TRBV12-3 or TRBV12-4 with TRBJ2-3; no clear D gene. Trimming shortened V by 1 base and J by 2 bases, and 7 bases separated the two germline ends. The CDR3 length is 14 residues. Written as DNA, the CDR3 is TGTGCCAGCAGTTTAGGAGAGAACACAGATACGCAGTATTTT. It is translated as CASSLGENTDTQYF.

The CDR3 bases are TGTGCCAGCAGCTTTCGGTCAAGTAGCCGTATCGAGCAGTACTTC. Residues: CASSFRSSSRIEQYF. The chain carries TRBV13 and TRBJ2-7; D remains ambiguous. This CDR3 comprises 15 residues. Germline lookup yields CDR1 PRHDT and CDR2 FYEKMQ (reference sequence). The V end was cut by 3 bases, the J end by 6 bases, with 18 bases between.

The sample holds one count of this clonotype. This chain joins TRBV6-1 and TRBJ2-5, with D perhaps matching TRBD1 or TRBD2 (6 bases each). The CDR3 sequence is 13 residues long. V lost 8 bases, J lost 4 bases, and 14 bases lay in between. Per the germline V gene, CDR1 is MNHNS and CDR2 is SASEGT. CDR3 coding DNA: TGTGCCAGCCAGGAGGGGGGTGCAGAGACCCAGTACTTC. Protein: CASQEGGAETQYF.

The rearrangement links TRBV15 to TRBJ1-2; 8 nucleotides line up with TRBD1. Germline trimming cut 4 bases from V and 4 bases from J; bases unmatched to any gene: 8. The germline V gene encodes CDR1 LNHNV and CDR2 YYDKDF (reference sequence). This CDR3 is built from 15 residues. The CDR3 region is CATSMGSGTGYGYTF. The CDR3 bases are TGTGCCACCAGCATGGGCTCCGGGACAGGCTATGGCTACACCTTC. Based on the CDR3 plus reference TRBV15 and TRBJ1-2, the full variable domain is DAMVIQNPRYQVTQFGKPVTLSCSQTLNHNVMYWYQQKSSQAPKLLFHYYDKDFNNEADTPDNFQSRRPNTSFCFLDIRSPGLGDTAMYLCATSMGSGTGYGYTFGSGTRLTVV.

This clonotype was seen ten or more times. The chain employs TRBV28 and TRBJ2-7, with a tentative D call TRBD2 (6 bases). The CDR3 extends over 13 amino acids. The V and J ends lost 5 bases and 2 bases respectively, with 10 bases between them. CDR1 and CDR2 from the germline V gene are MDHEN and SYDVKM. The CDR3 DNA sequence: TGTGCCAGCAGTCGACTAGTAACCTACGAGCAGTACTTC. This translates into CASSRLVTYEQYF.

This clonotype came up a few times. The genes are TRBV19 and TRBJ2-6; D might be TRBD2 (7 bases). CDR3 length: 19 amino acids. The V end was cut by 4 bases, the J end by 0 bases, with 19 bases between. The germline V gene encodes CDR1 LNHDA and CDR2 SQIVND (reference sequence). DNA of the CDR3: TGTGCCAGTAGTACTTATAGGTACAGGGAGGGCTCTGGGGCCAACGTCCTGACTTTC. Residues: CASSTYRYREGSGANVLTF.

In this sample, this clonotype turned up a few times. The rearrangement uses TRBV5-1 and TRBJ2-1; D assignment may be TRBD1 or TRBD2 (5 bases each). Germline V CDR1 and CDR2: SGHRS, YFSETQ. V lost 0 bases to trimming and J lost 7 bases, with 11 bases between them. This CDR3 is 14 amino acids long. CDR3 loop: CASSLDYEGNEQFF. The DNA for the CDR3 is TGCGCCAGCAGCTTGGATTACGAGGGGAATGAGCAGTTCTTC.